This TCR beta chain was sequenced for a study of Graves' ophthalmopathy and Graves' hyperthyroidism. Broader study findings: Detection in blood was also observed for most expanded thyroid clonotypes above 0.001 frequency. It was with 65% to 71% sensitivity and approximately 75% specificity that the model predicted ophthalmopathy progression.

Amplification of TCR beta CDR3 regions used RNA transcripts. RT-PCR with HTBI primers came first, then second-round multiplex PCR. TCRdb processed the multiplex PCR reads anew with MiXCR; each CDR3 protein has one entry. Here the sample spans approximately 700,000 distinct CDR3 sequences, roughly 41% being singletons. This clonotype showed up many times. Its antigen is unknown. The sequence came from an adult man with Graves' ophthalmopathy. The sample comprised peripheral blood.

The CDR3 DNA is TGTGCCAGCCGAAGTGGCAGGTCGGCCTATGGCTACACCTTC. This gives the protein CASRSGRSAYGYTF. V gene TRBV2 combines with J gene TRBJ1-2; D is uncertain. This CDR3 comprises 14 residues. V was trimmed by 8 bases and J by 4 bases, leaving 17 bases between them. Germline CDR1 is SNHLY and CDR2 is FYNNEI.